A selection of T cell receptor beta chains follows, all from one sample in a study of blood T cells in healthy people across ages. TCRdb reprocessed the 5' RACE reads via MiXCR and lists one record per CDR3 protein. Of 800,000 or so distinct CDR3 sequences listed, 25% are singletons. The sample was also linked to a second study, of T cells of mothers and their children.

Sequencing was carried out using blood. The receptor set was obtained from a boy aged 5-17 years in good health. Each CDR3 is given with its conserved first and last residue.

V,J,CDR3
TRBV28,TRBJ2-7,CASKDTGPYSYEQYF
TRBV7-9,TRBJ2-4,CASSLSHWDIQYF
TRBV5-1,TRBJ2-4,CAGSLGQGLAKNIQYF
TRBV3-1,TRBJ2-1,CASSQDVLADSYNEQFF
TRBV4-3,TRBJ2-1,CASSQDMGGEQFF
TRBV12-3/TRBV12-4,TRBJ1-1,CASRNDRLATEAFF
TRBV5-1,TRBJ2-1,CASSLEQTAPYNEQFF
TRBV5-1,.,CASRTDRGSETQYF
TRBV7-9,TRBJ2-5,CASSPGQGALETQYF
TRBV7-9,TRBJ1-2,CASSAGQGFRGYTF
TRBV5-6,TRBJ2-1,CASSLVGYEQFF
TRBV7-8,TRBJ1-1,CASSLRRADTEAFF
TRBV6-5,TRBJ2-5,CASSYSRIAQETQYF
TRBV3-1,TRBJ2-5,CASSQDTQGDETQYF
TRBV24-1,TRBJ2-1,CATSDSWASSYNEQFF
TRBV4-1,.,CASSQAGTEQFF
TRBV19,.,CASSIGSGSSYEQYF
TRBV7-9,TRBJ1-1,CASSWGGTVNTEAFF
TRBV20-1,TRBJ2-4,CSAPVGSRENIQYF
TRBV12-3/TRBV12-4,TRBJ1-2,CASSGVDYGYTF
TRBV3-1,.,CASSPSYWTATYEQYF
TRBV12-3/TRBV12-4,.,CASSLARLEGGHHHEQYF
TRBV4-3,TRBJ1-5,CASSQGTGLNQPQHF
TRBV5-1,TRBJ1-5,CASSLDGQGNQPQHF
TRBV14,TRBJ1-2,CASSQLCKIYYGYTF
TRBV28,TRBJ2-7,CASRLAGGTSSYEQYF
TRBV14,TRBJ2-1,CASSQGTANEQFF
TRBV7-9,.,CASSLGTHQFF
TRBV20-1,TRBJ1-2,CSAREGYGYTF
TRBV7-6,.,CASSLAPGEETQYF
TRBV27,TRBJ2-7,CASSPPRQNRSYEQYF
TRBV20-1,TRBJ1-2,CSARVQDRGRDGYTF
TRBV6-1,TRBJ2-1,CASSISMGSSYNEQFF
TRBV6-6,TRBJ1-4,CASKGTASATNEKLFF
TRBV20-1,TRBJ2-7,CSASGQSYEQYF
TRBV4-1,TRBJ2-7,CASSQLRSSYEQYF
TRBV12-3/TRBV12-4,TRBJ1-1,CASSLSGGGYTEAFF
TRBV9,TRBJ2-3,CASSVGGAASTDTQYF
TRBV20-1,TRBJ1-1,CSARNEGQGGEALF
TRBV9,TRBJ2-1,CASSVARGRDSYNEQFF
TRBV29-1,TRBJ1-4,CSVVQDWSSVNEKLFF
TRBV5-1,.,CASSLQTSGVLGAQYF
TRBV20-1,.,CSANDGTYEQYF
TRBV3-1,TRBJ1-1,CASSQARAGEDTEAFF
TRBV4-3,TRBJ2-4,CASSQEGWGIQYF